Following are 24 T cell receptor beta chains from one sample sequenced in a study of T cell responses to AZD1222 COVID-19 vaccine. Profiled with immunoSEQ multiplex PCR; TCRdb holds only in-frame clones, not every one. This sample has 100,000 to 130,000 clones; more than 70% occur once, and the top ten carry around 3.3%. Sequences were derived from peripheral blood, sampled on day 0 of MenACWY control vaccination. Receptor source: an adult in good health.

This clone was recorded only once. The V gene is TRBV5-8, the J gene TRBJ2-3; 8 bases fit TRBD1. Per the germline V gene, CDR1 is SGHTS and CDR2 is YDEGEE. The CDR3 runs 15 residues. With 2 bases clipped from V and 2 bases from J, the junction kept 4 bases outside the gene matches. CDR3: CASSFTGGITDTQYF. CDR3 nucleotides: TGTGCCAGCAGCTTTACAGGGGGGATCACAGATACGCAGTATTTT.

The chain combines TRBV28 with TRBJ1-1, with TRBD1 identical over 8 bases. CDR1 is MDHEN, CDR2 SYDVKM, per germline. Trimming removed 11 bases from V and 6 bases from J; junction bases left unmatched: 8. This CDR3 comprises 12 residues. CDR3 amino acids: CASGTGSSEAFF. CDR3 in DNA: TGTGCCTCGGGGACAGGCTCGTCTGAAGCTTTCTTT. Full variable domain (remainder filled in from reference TRBV28 and TRBJ1-1): DVKVTQSSRYLVKRTGEKVFLECVQDMDHENMFWYRQDPGLGLRLIYFSYDVKMKEKGDIPEGYSVSREKKERFSLILESASTNQTSMYLCASGTGSSEAFFGQGTRLTVV.

The chain recombines TRBV10-3 with TRBJ1-2; possible D gene TRBD1, 5 bases. The V and J ends lost 6 bases and 1 base respectively, with 12 bases between them. Germline V gene sequence: CDR1 ENHRY, CDR2 SYGVKD. The CDR3 contains 14 residues. CDR3 DNA: TGTGCCATCAGCGATACGGGGCTTAACTATGGCTACACCTTC. Protein: CAISDTGLNYGYTF.

V is TRBV9 and J is TRBJ1-6; D is possibly TRBD1 (5 bases). The CDR3 loop spans 18 amino acids. Trimming took 3 bases from V and 9 from J, leaving 25 bases between them. Germline V CDR1 and CDR2: SGDLS, YYNGEE. The CDR3 DNA sequence: TGTGCCAGCAGCGCAAATAGCGGAATTCAGGGAGTCCTTTCACCCCTCCACTTT. Residues: CASSANSGIQGVLSPLHF.

The rearrangement uses TRBV6-1 and TRBJ2-3; either TRBD1 or TRBD2 may fit D (6 bases each). V was trimmed by 1 base and J by 5 bases, leaving 13 bases between them. Looked up from germline, CDR1 is MNHNS and CDR2 is SASEGT. The CDR3 contains 15 residues. CDR3 in amino acids: CASSEVTGAVDTQYF. Here the CDR3 DNA reads TGTGCCAGCAGTGAAGTGACGGGGGCGGTAGATACGCAGTATTTT.

This clone has a single count. The chain has TRBV4-1 and TRBJ2-5; no reliable D call. Trimming removed 2 bases at V and 2 bases at J, with 6 bases between. The CDR3 contains 13 residues. Germline V gene sequence: CDR1 MGHRA, CDR2 YSYEKL. CDR3 amino acids: CASSQFGQETQYF. CDR3 DNA sequence: TGCGCCAGCAGCCAATTTGGTCAAGAGACCCAGTACTTC.

The CDR3 spells CASSLMTGARGYTF. As DNA, the CDR3 is TGTGCCAGCAGCCTCATGACAGGGGCTCGAGGCTACACCTTC. This chain connects TRBV28 to TRBJ1-2, with 8 positions matching TRBD1. The CDR3 covers 14 residues. V was clipped by 6 bases and J by 8 bases; unmatched bases: 11. Germline-derived CDR1 and CDR2 are MDHEN and SYDVKM.

This chain's CDR3 is CASSRRTDNQPQHF. CDR3 nucleotides: TGTGCCAGCAGCCGCCGGACAGACAATCAGCCCCAGCATTTT. The chain is built from TRBV5-8 and TRBJ1-5; D is perhaps TRBD1 (6 bases). Germline values: CDR1 SGHTS, CDR2 YDEGEE. The ends were cut back, 4 bases at V and 3 bases at J, with 11 bases in the middle. The CDR3 consists of 14 residues.

The rearrangement uses TRBV4-2 and TRBJ1-5; D is undetermined. Between the trimmed V and J ends, which lost 1 base and 11 bases, there was a span of 12 bases. The CDR3 has 13 amino acids. Germline lookup yields CDR1 LGHNA and CDR2 YNFKEQ. The chain's CDR3 is CASSQVKGSAQHF. CDR3 nucleotide sequence: TGTGCCAGCAGCCAAGTAAAGGGTTCGGCCCAGCATTTT.

The genes are TRBV9 and TRBJ1-2, with a tentative D call TRBD1 (6 bases). Trimming took 4 bases from V and 6 from J, leaving 19 bases between them. CDR1 is SGDLS, CDR2 YYNGEE, per germline. CDR3 length: 15 amino acids. The CDR3 coding sequence is TGTGCCAGCAGCTCGCGAGCGGGGGCCGGGGATGGCTACACCTTC. It yields the protein CASSSRAGAGDGYTF. Full variable domain (missing parts from reference TRBV9 and TRBJ1-2): DSGVTQTPKHLITATGQRVTLRCSPRSGDLSVYWYQQSLDQGLQFLIQYYNGEERAKGNILERFSAQQFPDLHSELNLSSLELGDSALYFCASSSRAGAGDGYTFGSGTRLTVV.

The chain couples TRBV25-1 to TRBJ2-7; D is ambiguous. Germline lookup yields CDR1 MGHDK and CDR2 SYGVNS. The CDR3 is 15 amino acids. With 1 base removed from V and 0 bases from J, the gap between germline ends came to 10 bases. DNA of the CDR3: TGTGCCAGCAGTGAATCCCCATTCCGCTCCTACGAGCAGTACTTC. This gives the protein CASSESPFRSYEQYF.

This chain uses TRBV7-3 with TRBJ1-1, with D possibly being TRBD1 (5 bases). Trimming removed 2 bases at V and 4 bases at J, with 14 bases between. The length of the CDR3 is 15 residues. Looked up from germline, CDR1 is SGHTA and CDR2 is FQGTGA. Here the CDR3 DNA reads TGTGCCAGCAGCTTAGGAGGGACGACGGCCACTGAAGCTTTCTTT. This sequence encodes CASSLGGTTATEAFF.

The chain is built from TRBV6-5 and TRBJ1-5; D unclear. The V end was cut by 6 bases, the J end by 1 base, with 7 bases between. Germline CDR1 is MNHEY and CDR2 is SVGAGI. The CDR3 length is 13 residues. The DNA of the CDR3 is TGTGCCAGCAGCCTTACCAGCAATCAGCCCCAGCATTTT. It translates to CASSLTSNQPQHF.

The chain uses TRBV7-3 and TRBJ1-6, with 7 nucleotides matching TRBD1. Germline CDR1 and CDR2: SGHTA and FQGTGA. V lost 5 bases, J lost 7 bases, and 8 bases stayed unmatched. The CDR3 sequence is 15 residues long. CDR3 coding DNA: TGTGCCAGCAGCCTGACCGGGACAGAGAATTCACCCCTCCACTTT. Translation gives CASSLTGTENSPLHF.

The genes are TRBV7-3 and TRBJ2-3; 7 positions match TRBD1. V dropped 5 bases and J dropped 0; count of bases not matched to a gene: 5. Germline CDR1 SGHTA, CDR2 FQGTGA. The CDR3 contains 15 residues. The CDR3, as DNA: TGTGCCAGCAGCCAAGGACAGGTTAGCACAGATACGCAGTATTTT. This codes for CASSQGQVSTDTQYF.

The V and J genes are TRBV4-1 and TRBJ2-1, with 11 bases aligning to TRBD2. After removal of 0 bases from V and 0 bases from J, the junction contained 4 bases not matched to a gene. The germline V gene has CDR1 MGHRA and CDR2 YSYEKL. The CDR3 runs to 18 residues. DNA for the CDR3: TGCGCCAGCAGCCAAGAGGCTAGCGGGGGGAGCTCCTACAATGAGCAGTTCTTC. This encodes CASSQEASGGSSYNEQFF.

The J gene is TRBJ2-3, the V gene TRBV7-2, with a tentative D call TRBD1 (7 bases). V was cut by 2 bases and J by 6 bases, with 15 bases left in between. Germline V gives CDR1 SGHTA, CDR2 FQGNSA. The CDR3 is 15 amino acids. CDR3 DNA: TGTGCCAGCAGCTTAAGGCCGTCAGGGGGGGATACGCAGTATTTT. Translation gives CASSLRPSGGDTQYF.

The V call is TRBV7-9, the J call TRBJ1-5, with a possible D match to TRBD1 (6 bases). CDR1 and CDR2 (germline): SEHNR, FQNEAQ (reference sequence). The V gene lost 2 bases and the J gene lost 1 base, with 9 bases spanning the gap. The CDR3 spans 15 residues. Here the CDR3 reads CASSLTGASNQPQHF. CDR3 nucleotide sequence: TGTGCCAGCAGCTTAACGGGGGCCAGCAATCAGCCCCAGCATTTT. The whole variable domain, filled in from reference TRBV7-9 and TRBJ1-5, reads DTGVSQNPRHKITKRGQNVTFRCDPISEHNRLYWYRQTLGQGPEFLTYFQNEAQLEKSRLLSDRFSAERPKGSFSTLEIQRTEQGDSAMYLCASSLTGASNQPQHFGDGTRLSIL.

V gene TRBV28 combines with J gene TRBJ1-4; the match to TRBD1 covers 8 bases. V was pared by 1 base and J by 8 bases, with 12 bases of the junction left unmatched. This CDR3 has 17 amino acids. Germline CDR1 MDHEN, CDR2 SYDVKM. CDR3 DNA: TGTGCCAGCAGTTTATCCTCCAGGACAGGGAAAGACGAAAAACTGTTTTTT. This gives the protein CASSLSSRTGKDEKLFF.

In this sample, this clone turned up once. The V gene is TRBV6-5, the J gene TRBJ1-1, with D possibly being TRBD1 (5 bases). V lost 5 bases to trimming and J lost 2 bases, with 12 bases between them. Germline CDR1 MNHEY, CDR2 SVGAGI. The CDR3 is 14 residues long. CDR3 residues: CASSPRAGNTEAFF. CDR3 coding DNA: TGTGCCAGCAGTCCCAGGGCCGGAAACACTGAAGCTTTCTTT.

J is TRBJ1-2 and V is TRBV27, with no clear D. The CDR3 consists of 13 residues. Deletions cut 2 bases from V and 6 bases from J, with 10 bases between. CDR1 MNHEY and CDR2 SMNVEV come from the germline V gene (reference sequence). Here the CDR3 reads CASSLVIGNGYTF. The CDR3 DNA follows: TGTGCCAGCAGTTTAGTCATCGGGAATGGCTACACCTTC.

The chain links TRBV4-3 to TRBJ1-5, with unresolved D. V dropped 0 bases and J dropped 2 bases, with 8 bases sitting between them. This CDR3 is 15 amino acids long. Germline CDR1 LGHNA, CDR2 YSLEER. DNA for the CDR3: TGCGCCAGCAGCCAAGATGTGGATGGCAATCAGCCCCAGCATTTT. Translation gives CASSQDVDGNQPQHF.

The chain carries TRBV7-9 and TRBJ2-1, with D tentatively TRBD2 (6 bases). This CDR3 is 12 amino acids long. Trimming took off 6 bases at V and 10 bases at J, with 13 bases between the two ends. From germline, CDR1 is SEHNR and CDR2 FQNEAQ (reference sequence). The CDR3 region has the DNA TGTGCCAGCAGAAATGCCGGGAGCGAGCAGTTCTTC. Translating it yields CASRNAGSEQFF. The whole variable domain, remainder taken from reference TRBV7-9 and TRBJ2-1, is DTGVSQNPRHKITKRGQNVTFRCDPISEHNRLYWYRQTLGQGPEFLTYFQNEAQLEKSRLLSDRFSAERPKGSFSTLEIQRTEQGDSAMYLCASRNAGSEQFFGPGTRLTVL.

The chain is built from TRBV6-5 and TRBJ1-5, with D perhaps matching TRBD1 (5 bases). Trimming removed 5 bases at V and 6 bases at J, with 8 bases between. The CDR3 runs 12 residues. Germline CDR1 reads MNHEY; CDR2 reads SVGAGI. The CDR3, as DNA: TGTGCCAGCAGTCGAGACAGTCAGCCCCAGCATTTT. Protein sequence: CASSRDSQPQHF.